This TCR beta chain appears in the sequencing data of a study of technical replicates of blood from several donors. Sequenced by immunoSEQ multiplex PCR; TCRdb stores in-frame clones only, minus some. Of 50,000 to 70,000 clones detected, about 88% appear once; the ten largest clones hold approximately 5%. Germline values: CDR1 SNHLY, CDR2 FYNNEI. V lost 7 bases and J lost 4; bases outside the gene matches: 7. This CDR3 has 14 residues. The specimen sequenced was PBMCs. The V call is TRBV2, the J call TRBJ2-4, with TRBD2 identical over 7 bases. This TCR was sampled from a human donor in good health. Some clones in this sample may be carry-over from other donors' samples. The CDR3 DNA reads TGTGCCAGCATCGGACTAGTAGGGAAAAACATTCAGTACTTC. Translated, it gives CASIGLVGKNIQYF. Using reference TRBV2 and TRBJ2-4 for the parts outside the CDR3, the full variable domain is EPEVTQTPSHQVTQMGQEVILRCVPISNHLYFYWYRQILGQKVEFLVSFYNNEISEKSEIFDDQFSVERPDGSNFTLKIRSTKLEDSAMYFCASIGLVGKNIQYFGAGTRLSVL.